The clone carrying this T cell receptor beta chain has ten or more counts. V gave up 5 bases and J gave up 15 bases; unmatched junction bases: 9. CDR1 and CDR2 from the germline V gene are SGHTA and FQGNSA. The CDR3 contains 13 residues. TCRdb ran MiXCR on the 5' RACE reads and lists one entry per CDR3 protein. The sample carries 150,000 or so distinct CDR3 sequences, about 6.2% recorded once. The sample comes from a study of T cells after yellow fever vaccination. The rearrangement joins TRBV7-2 to TRBJ2-1; 11 bases fit TRBD2. Sequences were derived from CD4+ T cells sorted from PBMCs, sampled 10 days after the yellow fever booster vaccination. The TCR sequence derives from a man in his thirties or forties who received the YFV17D yellow fever vaccine. CDR3: CASSPILAGVPFF. CDR3 in DNA: TGTGCCAGCAGCCCAATACTAGCGGGAGTACCGTTCTTC. The whole variable domain, remainder taken from reference TRBV7-2 and TRBJ2-1, is GAGVSQSPSNKVTEKGKDVELRCDPISGHTALYWYRQSLGQGLEFLIYFQGNSAPDKSGLPSDRFSAERTGGSVSTLTIQRTQQEDSAVYLCASSPILAGVPFFGPGTRLTVL.